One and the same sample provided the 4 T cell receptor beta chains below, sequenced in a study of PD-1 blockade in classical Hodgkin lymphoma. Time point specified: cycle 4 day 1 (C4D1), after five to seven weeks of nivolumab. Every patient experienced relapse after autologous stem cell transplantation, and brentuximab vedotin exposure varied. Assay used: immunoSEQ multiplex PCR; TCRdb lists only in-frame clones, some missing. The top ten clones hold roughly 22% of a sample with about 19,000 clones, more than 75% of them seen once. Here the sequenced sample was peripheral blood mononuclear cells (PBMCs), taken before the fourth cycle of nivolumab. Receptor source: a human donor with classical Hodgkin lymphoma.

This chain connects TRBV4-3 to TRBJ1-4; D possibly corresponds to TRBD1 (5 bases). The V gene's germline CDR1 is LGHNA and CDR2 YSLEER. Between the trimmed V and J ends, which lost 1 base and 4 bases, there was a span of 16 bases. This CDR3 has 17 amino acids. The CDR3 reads CASSQAPTGGSNEKLFF. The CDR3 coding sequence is TGCGCCAGCAGCCAAGCCCCCACAGGCGGAAGTAATGAAAAACTGTTTTTT.

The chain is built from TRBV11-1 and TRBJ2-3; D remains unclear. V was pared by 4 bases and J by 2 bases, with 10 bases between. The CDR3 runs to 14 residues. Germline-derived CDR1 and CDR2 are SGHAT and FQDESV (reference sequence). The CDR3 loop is CASSSEISTDTQYF. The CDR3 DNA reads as TGTGCCAGCAGCTCGGAGATCTCCACAGATACGCAGTATTTT.

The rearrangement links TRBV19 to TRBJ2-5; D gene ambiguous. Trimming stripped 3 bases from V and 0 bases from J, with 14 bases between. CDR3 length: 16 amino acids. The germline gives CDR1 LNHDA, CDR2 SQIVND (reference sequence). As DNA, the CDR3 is TGTGCCAGTAGTATCCTCGACTGGACCAACCAAGAGACCCAGTACTTC. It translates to CASSILDWTNQETQYF. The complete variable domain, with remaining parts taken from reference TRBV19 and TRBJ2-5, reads DGGITQSPKYLFRKEGQNVTLSCEQNLNHDAMYWYRQDPGQGLRLIYYSQIVNDFQKGDIAEGYSVSREKKESFPLTVTSAQKNPTAFYLCASSILDWTNQETQYFGPGTRLLVL.

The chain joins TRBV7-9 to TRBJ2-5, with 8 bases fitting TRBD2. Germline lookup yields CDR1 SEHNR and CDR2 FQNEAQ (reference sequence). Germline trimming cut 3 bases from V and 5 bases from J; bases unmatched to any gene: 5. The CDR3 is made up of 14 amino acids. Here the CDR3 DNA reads TGTGCCAGCAGCTTCGGGGGGGCTAGGGAGACCCAGTACTTC. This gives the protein CASSFGGARETQYF.